These T cell receptor beta chains were read from a single sample in a study of T-cell memory formation after mild COVID-19. TCRdb reanalysed the 5' RACE reads using MiXCR and keeps one entry per CDR3 protein. The sample carries about 120,000 distinct CDR3 sequences, around a fifth recorded once. The specimen sequenced was PBMCs or a T cell subset sorted from them (not recorded which). The receptors here all came from a man between 18 and 35 years old who had mild COVID-19 (a few samples of this study predate the infection). Cell type and time point are not known. Each CDR3 is given with its conserved first and last residue. D genes are given only for firm matches. Rows may omit the clone size; those that give it use once, few, many or a size class.

D gene: TRBD1; J gene: TRBJ2-1; CDR3 length: 15; clone size: few; V gene: TRBV4-1; CDR3 DNA: TGCGCCAGCAGCCAAGATGGGGGACAGGGCAATGAGCAGTTCTTC; CDR3 protein: CASSQDGGQGNEQFF
D gene: TRBD2; J gene: TRBJ2-3; CDR3 length: 15; clone size: -; V gene: TRBV15; CDR3 DNA: TGTGCCACCAGCAGAGGAGGGAGGGGAACAGATACGCAGTATTTT; CDR3 protein: CATSRGGRGTDTQYF
D gene: -; J gene: TRBJ2-5; CDR3 length: 14; clone size: few; V gene: TRBV5-1; CDR3 DNA: TGCGCCAGCGGATTTCTCGGGGGCCAAGAGACCCAGTACTTC; CDR3 protein: CASGFLGGQETQYF
D gene: -; J gene: TRBJ1-1; CDR3 length: 13; clone size: once; V gene: TRBV27; CDR3 DNA: TGTGCCAGCACTCCTACAGGGTATACTGAAGCTTTCTTT; CDR3 protein: CASTPTGYTEAFF
D gene: TRBD1; J gene: TRBJ2-1; CDR3 length: 13; clone size: -; V gene: TRBV5-1; CDR3 DNA: TGCGCCAGCATCGACGTACAGGGGAGTGAGCAGTTCTTC; CDR3 protein: CASIDVQGSEQFF
D gene: -; J gene: TRBJ2-2; CDR3 length: 15; clone size: -; V gene: TRBV4-1; CDR3 DNA: TGCGCCAGCAAAACCAGGGACGCGAACACCGGGGAGCTGTTTTTT; CDR3 protein: CASKTRDANTGELFF
D gene: TRBD1; J gene: TRBJ1-2; CDR3 length: 12; clone size: many; V gene: TRBV2; CDR3 DNA: TGTGCCAGCAGGGACAGGGGGCCTGGCTACACCTTC; CDR3 protein: CASRDRGPGYTF
D gene: -; J gene: TRBJ1-2; CDR3 length: 9; clone size: few; V gene: TRBV12-5; CDR3 DNA: TGTGCTAGTCCCAATGGCTACACCTTC; CDR3 protein: CASPNGYTF
D gene: -; J gene: TRBJ2-1; CDR3 length: 14; clone size: -; V gene: TRBV6-5; CDR3 DNA: TGTGCCAGCAGCGCCGACTATGGGGGTGATGAGCAGTTCTTC; CDR3 protein: CASSADYGGDEQFF
D gene: -; J gene: TRBJ2-6; CDR3 length: 13; clone size: -; V gene: TRBV20-1; CDR3 DNA: TGCAGTGCCCATTGGTCTGGGGCCAACGTCCTGACTTTC; CDR3 protein: CSAHWSGANVLTF
D gene: TRBD1; J gene: TRBJ1-3; CDR3 length: 17; clone size: -; V gene: TRBV11-2; CDR3 DNA: TGTGCCAGCAGCTTAGTAGGGACAGGGGATTCTGGAAACACCATATATTTT; CDR3 protein: CASSLVGTGDSGNTIYF
D gene: TRBD2; J gene: TRBJ2-7; CDR3 length: 16; clone size: -; V gene: TRBV29-1; CDR3 DNA: TGCAGCGTTGAAGATGGTACTAGCGGGGGAGTCTACGAGCAGTACTTC; CDR3 protein: CSVEDGTSGGVYEQYF
D gene: -; J gene: TRBJ2-3; CDR3 length: 12; clone size: few; V gene: TRBV6-5; CDR3 DNA: TGTGCCACCCAAGACGGTTCAGATACGCAGTATTTT; CDR3 protein: CATQDGSDTQYF
D gene: -; J gene: TRBJ1-2; CDR3 length: 12; clone size: -; V gene: TRBV24-1; CDR3 DNA: TGTGCCACCAGTAACCGGCCCCAAGTCTACACCTTC; CDR3 protein: CATSNRPQVYTF
D gene: TRBD1; J gene: TRBJ2-1; CDR3 length: 14; clone size: few; V gene: TRBV6-2/TRBV6-3; CDR3 DNA: TGTGCCAGCAGCTCACAGGGGGTAAGGAATGAGCAGTTCTTC; CDR3 protein: CASSSQGVRNEQFF
D gene: -; J gene: TRBJ1-5; CDR3 length: 14; clone size: -; V gene: TRBV27; CDR3 DNA: TGTGCCAGCTCCGTTAGCAGGGCGACTCAGCCCCAGCATTTT; CDR3 protein: CASSVSRATQPQHF
D gene: -; J gene: TRBJ2-2; CDR3 length: 14; clone size: -; V gene: TRBV9; CDR3 DNA: TGTGCCAGCAGCGTAGGGGGGGACACCGGGGAGCTGTTTTTT; CDR3 protein: CASSVGGDTGELFF
D gene: -; J gene: TRBJ1-2; CDR3 length: 14; clone size: few; V gene: TRBV4-1; CDR3 DNA: TGCGCCAGCAGCCCACCGGGCTACCACGGGGGCTACACCTTC; CDR3 protein: CASSPPGYHGGYTF
D gene: TRBD2; J gene: TRBJ2-3; CDR3 length: 18; clone size: few; V gene: TRBV4-1; CDR3 DNA: TGCGCCAGCAGCCAAGAAGTGTGGACTAGCGGACCCACAGATACGCAGTATTTT; CDR3 protein: CASSQEVWTSGPTDTQYF
D gene: -; J gene: TRBJ1-2; CDR3 length: 14; clone size: few; V gene: TRBV2; CDR3 DNA: TGTGCCAGCAGAAGGGGGGAAACGTACTATGGCTACACCTTC; CDR3 protein: CASRRGETYYGYTF
D gene: TRBD1; J gene: TRBJ2-4; CDR3 length: 17; clone size: -; V gene: TRBV7-9; CDR3 DNA: TGTGCCAGCAGCCAAGGGACAGGCAGGTTGGCCAAAAACATTCAGTACTTC; CDR3 protein: CASSQGTGRLAKNIQYF
D gene: TRBD1; J gene: TRBJ2-5; CDR3 length: 15; clone size: -; V gene: TRBV9; CDR3 DNA: TGTGCCAGCAGCGTAGGACAGGGCAACCAAGAGACCCAGTACTTC; CDR3 protein: CASSVGQGNQETQYF
D gene: -; J gene: TRBJ2-5; CDR3 length: 13; clone size: -; V gene: TRBV29-1; CDR3 DNA: TGCAGCGTTGATGGCGGGACAGAAGAGACCCAGTACTTC; CDR3 protein: CSVDGGTEETQYF
D gene: -; J gene: TRBJ2-7; CDR3 length: 15; clone size: -; V gene: TRBV4-1; CDR3 DNA: TGCGCCAGCAGCCCTATCAACACAGGGAGAGACGAGCAGTACTTC; CDR3 protein: CASSPINTGRDEQYF
D gene: -; J gene: TRBJ1-1; CDR3 length: 12; clone size: -; V gene: TRBV7-9; CDR3 DNA: TGTGCCAGCAGCCTTGGACAGAAAGAAGCTTTCTTT; CDR3 protein: CASSLGQKEAFF
D gene: -; J gene: TRBJ2-7; CDR3 length: 13; clone size: few; V gene: TRBV13; CDR3 DNA: TGTGCCAGCAGCTTCTCCCGATCCTACGAGCAGTACTTC; CDR3 protein: CASSFSRSYEQYF
D gene: TRBD1; J gene: TRBJ2-5; CDR3 length: 16; clone size: -; V gene: TRBV6-5; CDR3 DNA: TGTGCCAGCAGTAATATAGACAGGGGGCCCCAAGAGACCCAGTACTTC; CDR3 protein: CASSNIDRGPQETQYF
D gene: -; J gene: TRBJ2-5; CDR3 length: 18; clone size: -; V gene: TRBV20-1; CDR3 DNA: TGCAGTGCTAGAGATCTTGAGGGGGGTTCGACGCACCAAGAGACCCAGTACTTC; CDR3 protein: CSARDLEGGSTHQETQYF
D gene: TRBD1; J gene: TRBJ2-1; CDR3 length: 12; clone size: -; V gene: TRBV5-1; CDR3 DNA: TGCGCCAGCCAGGGGACAGAGAATGAGCAGTTCTTC; CDR3 protein: CASQGTENEQFF
D gene: -; J gene: TRBJ1-5; CDR3 length: 13; clone size: -; V gene: TRBV5-1; CDR3 DNA: TGCGCCTCCTCTGAGACGGGTTATCAGCCCCAGCATTTT; CDR3 protein: CASSETGYQPQHF
D gene: -; J gene: TRBJ2-5; CDR3 length: 13; clone size: -; V gene: TRBV29-1; CDR3 DNA: TGCAGCGTTGAGCCTATTTGGCAAGAGACCCAGTACTTC; CDR3 protein: CSVEPIWQETQYF
D gene: -; J gene: TRBJ2-2; CDR3 length: 13; clone size: few; V gene: TRBV18; CDR3 DNA: TGTGCCAGCTCGCTTATTGACACCGGGGAGCTGTTTTTT; CDR3 protein: CASSLIDTGELFF
D gene: -; J gene: TRBJ2-7; CDR3 length: 14; clone size: -; V gene: TRBV20-1; CDR3 DNA: TGCAGTGCTAGACTGGACTATCGCTCCTACGAGCAGTACTTC; CDR3 protein: CSARLDYRSYEQYF
D gene: TRBD1; J gene: TRBJ1-2; CDR3 length: 14; clone size: few; V gene: TRBV7-9; CDR3 DNA: TGTGCCAGCAGCTTAGGGACAGGGAACTATGGCTACACCTTC; CDR3 protein: CASSLGTGNYGYTF
D gene: TRBD2; J gene: TRBJ2-7; CDR3 length: 12; clone size: few; V gene: TRBV29-1; CDR3 DNA: TGCAGCGCCGGGGGGGACCACTACGAGCAGTACTTC; CDR3 protein: CSAGGDHYEQYF
D gene: -; J gene: TRBJ2-3; CDR3 length: 13; clone size: few; V gene: TRBV7-9; CDR3 DNA: TGTGCCAGCCCGGGGCAGGGAACAGATACGCAGTATTTT; CDR3 protein: CASPGQGTDTQYF
D gene: TRBD2; J gene: TRBJ2-3; CDR3 length: 13; clone size: -; V gene: TRBV10-1; CDR3 DNA: TGCGCCAGCAGAGGTAGCGGGGGTGATACGCAGTATTTT; CDR3 protein: CASRGSGGDTQYF
D gene: -; J gene: TRBJ2-5; CDR3 length: 14; clone size: few; V gene: TRBV7-6; CDR3 DNA: TGTGCCAGCAGCTTATTCGGGGGACAAGAGACCCAGTACTTC; CDR3 protein: CASSLFGGQETQYF
D gene: -; J gene: TRBJ2-7; CDR3 length: 14; clone size: few; V gene: TRBV4-1; CDR3 DNA: TGCGCCAGCAGCCAAGTCGGCAGGGCCTACGAGCAGTACTTC; CDR3 protein: CASSQVGRAYEQYF
D gene: TRBD2; J gene: TRBJ2-1; CDR3 length: 15; clone size: many; V gene: TRBV2; CDR3 DNA: TGTGCCAGCAGCGACACTAGCGGGGGGGCCAATGAGCAGTTCTTC; CDR3 protein: CASSDTSGGANEQFF
D gene: -; J gene: TRBJ1-5; CDR3 length: 14; clone size: -; V gene: TRBV4-2; CDR3 DNA: TGTGCCAGCAGCCAAGATGGTAATCGGCAGCCCCAGCATTTT; CDR3 protein: CASSQDGNRQPQHF
D gene: -; J gene: TRBJ2-1; CDR3 length: 14; clone size: -; V gene: TRBV6-2/TRBV6-3; CDR3 DNA: TGTGCCAGCAGTTCCGACGGCCCTTACAATGAGCAGTTCTTC; CDR3 protein: CASSSDGPYNEQFF